The present entry profiles one T cell receptor beta chain with its context. Its specificity is not known. Produced via immunoSEQ multiplex PCR; TCRdb's table is partial and in-frame only. This table holds more than 150,000 clones, approximately 90% found once. Germline CDR1 is SGHRS and CDR2 is YFSETQ. CDR3 length: 15 residues. V was shortened by 3 bases and J by 2 bases, with 14 bases between the two germline ends. The data are from a study of T cell responses to AZD1222 COVID-19 vaccine. The study's findings and limits: Clonal diversity may have been underestimated in mostly white British donors.

The TCR comes from an adult who received the AZD1222 COVID-19 vaccine. The J gene is TRBJ2-5, the V gene TRBV5-1; D remains unclear. The source was peripheral blood, collected 28 days after the second AZD1222 dose. DNA for the CDR3: TGCGCCAGCAGCTCATCTCAGAGACAACAAGAGACCCAGTACTTC. Protein: CASSSSQRQQETQYF.